This T cell receptor (beta chain) appears in the sequencing data of a study of cytomegalovirus exposure and HLA in healthy donors. Regarding the study as a whole: In a later analysis, DRB1 alleles had the most associated TCRs; HLA-C alleles the fewest. Researchers reportedly found TCR beta sequences accurately predicted most subjects' HLA-A and HLA-B alleles. Whilst most TCR sequences proved rare, a subset of public TCRs occurred across many donors.

As concerns this clone: Its antigen is still unknown.

V was pared by 5 bases and J by 2 bases, with 26 bases of the junction left unmatched. The CDR3 runs 23 residues. CDR1 is MDHEN, CDR2 SYDVKM, per germline. Primers included in the PCR were 60 Vbeta and 13 Jbeta primers. Produced via immunoSEQ multiplex PCR; TCRdb's table is partial and in-frame only. The table lists 100,000 to 150,000 clones. The TCR comes from a man younger than 40 in good health and CMV-seronegative. The genes are TRBV28 and TRBJ2-2; 10 nucleotides match TRBD1. Sequencing was done on a sample of PBMCs. The CDR3 loop reads CASSAGPAATGTGDLVNTGELFF. The CDR3 DNA sequence: TGTGCCAGCAGTGCCGGACCCGCGGCCACTGGGACAGGGGATTTGGTAAACACCGGGGAGCTGTTTTTT.